The text below deals with one T cell receptor (beta chain). Its antigen remains unidentified. Produced via immunoSEQ multiplex PCR; TCRdb's table is partial and in-frame only. Among 45,000 to 60,000 clones, about 90% were seen once, and the ten largest hold around 5%. The record originates from a study of early stage breast cancer tumors. General study findings and limits: Most shared enriched TCRB sequences were commonly generated ones. Blood repertoires resembled normal breast more than tumor. Tumors had approximately 2.7-fold higher T cell density and higher clonality than adjacent normal breast tissue.

This receptor was identified in a person aged 65-85 years with breast cancer. The material sequenced was blood.

This chain's CDR3 is CASTLQANSGNTIYF. DNA for the CDR3: TGTGCCAGCACCCTACAGGCGAACTCTGGAAACACCATATATTTT. J is TRBJ1-3 and V is TRBV21-1; TRBD1, the D gene given by the table, was not confirmed from the DNA. TRBV21-1 is labeled a pseudogene. CDR3 length: 15 amino acids.